This passage covers 17 T cell receptor beta chains from one sample sequenced in a study of liver allograft versus peripheral blood T cells. Study background: Comparing T cell receptor repertoires in transplanted livers with those in recipients' peripheral blood was part of the design.

One entry per CDR3 protein results from TCRdb running MiXCR on the reads. The sample includes some 8,500 distinct CDR3 sequences, over 12% of them seen just once. The receptors originated from a human patient who had a liver transplant. Some T cells may be provided by the graft donor.

The V call is TRBV12-3 or TRBV12-4, the J call TRBJ2-2; TRBD2 matches at 12 bases. The CDR3 consists of 16 residues. V lost 5 bases, J lost 5 bases, and 6 bases stayed unmatched. This CDR3 is CASSPGLAGRTGELFF. In DNA form, the CDR3 reads TGTGCCAGCAGTCCAGGACTAGCGGGAAGGACCGGGGAGCTGTTTTTT.

As to this clonotype: This may come from a read error, since a much larger clone is one base off. The chain uses TRBV10-3 and TRBJ1-1; a weak D match, TRBD1 (6 bases). The CDR3 has 14 amino acids. Per the germline V gene, CDR1 is ENHRY and CDR2 is SYGVKD. This CDR3 is CAVSGTLYALEAFF. In DNA form, the CDR3 reads TGTGCCGTCAGTGGGACATTATACGCGCTTGAAGCTTTCTTT.

By its share, this clonotype is medium-sized. This chain connects TRBV5-6 to TRBJ2-7; D ambiguous. V was shortened by 0 bases and J by 4 bases, with 5 bases between the two germline ends. This CDR3 has 12 residues. Germline-derived CDR1 and CDR2 are SGHDT and YYEEEE. The DNA of the CDR3 is TGTGCCAGCAGCTTGGCCTCGTACGAGCAGTACTTC. Translation: CASSLASYEQYF. Drawing the rest from reference TRBV5-6 and TRBJ2-7, the complete variable domain is DAGVTQSPTHLIKTRGQQVTLRCSPKSGHDTVSWYQQALGQGPQFIFQYYEEEERQRGNFPDRFSGHQFPNYSSELNVNALLLGDSALYLCASSLASYEQYFGPGTRLTVT.

Within the sample, this clonotype is medium-sized. The chain combines TRBV19 with TRBJ1-3, with a tentative D call TRBD1 (5 bases). Germline lookup yields CDR1 LNHDA and CDR2 SQIVND (reference sequence). The CDR3 is 15 residues long. The V and J ends lost 3 bases and 8 bases respectively, with 17 bases between them. The CDR3 protein is CASSIYSALGDTIYF. The CDR3 DNA is TGTGCCAGTAGTATCTACAGCGCCTTGGGGGACACCATATATTTT.

This clonotype was found many times. V is TRBV9 and J is TRBJ2-1; the D gene is possibly TRBD1 (6 bases). V was cut by 4 bases and J by 1 base, with 21 bases left in between. Germline CDR1 and CDR2: SGDLS and YYNGEE. This CDR3 spans 18 amino acids. The CDR3 region has the DNA TGTGCCAGCAGCTATACAATAAACCAGGGGTCTTCCTACAATGAGCAGTTCTTC. Translated: CASSYTINQGSSYNEQFF.

Within the sample, this clonotype is medium-sized. This chain uses TRBV15 with TRBJ1-2, with D maybe TRBD1 (6 bases). The ends were cut back, 0 bases at V and 10 bases at J, with 9 bases in the middle. The CDR3 covers 12 residues. The germline gives CDR1 LNHNV, CDR2 YYDKDF (reference sequence). In nucleotides, the CDR3 is TGTGCCACCAGCAGAGACAGGGGCTCCTACACCTTC. It translates to CATSRDRGSYTF.

This clonotype is medium-sized. The chain joins TRBV29-1 to TRBJ2-2; 7 nucleotides line up with TRBD2. V lost 4 bases, J lost 5 bases, and 4 bases stayed unmatched. The CDR3 totals 13 residues. Germline CDR1 SQVTM, CDR2 ANQGSEA. This CDR3 is CSVGGGKTGELFF. DNA for the CDR3: TGCAGCGTTGGGGGGGGTAAAACCGGGGAGCTGTTTTTT.

This clonotype was detected many times. The chain couples TRBV27 to TRBJ1-1; 9 positions match TRBD1. The J segment lost 5 bases and the V segment lost 8 bases, leaving 9 bases of the junction unmatched. The CDR3 consists of 14 residues. Germline V gene data show CDR1 as MNHEY and CDR2 as SMNVEV (reference sequence). The CDR3 DNA sequence: TGTGCCAGCGCCGAACAGGGGGCAGAAACTGAAGCTTTCTTT. It translates to CASAEQGAETEAFF.

By proportion, this clonotype is medium-sized. The chain carries TRBV20-1 and TRBJ1-2; no reliable D call. This CDR3 comprises 13 residues. V was cut by 0 bases and J by 4 bases, with 9 bases left in between. Germline assignment: CDR1 DFQATT and CDR2 SNEGSKA (reference sequence). The DNA for the CDR3 is TGCAGTGCTAGAGAGGCAGGTCCCTATGGCTACACCTTC. Translation gives CSAREAGPYGYTF.

In its sample, this clonotype ranks as medium-sized (0.01 to 0.1%). This rearrangement joins TRBV6-6 to TRBJ1-4; D remains ambiguous. The CDR3 is 12 amino acids. The V and J ends lost 6 bases and 8 bases respectively, with 10 bases between them. The germline V gene encodes CDR1 MNHNY and CDR2 SVGAGI (reference sequence). The CDR3 nucleotides read TGTGCCAGCAGCCAACTCGGGGAAAAACTGTTTTTT. This codes for CASSQLGEKLFF.

Within the sample, this clonotype is medium-sized. The rearrangement joins TRBV29-1 to TRBJ1-5, with a weak D call TRBD1 (5 bases). From germline, CDR1 is SQVTM and CDR2 ANQGSEA. V was trimmed by 4 bases and J by 4 bases, leaving 11 bases between them. The CDR3 contains 13 residues. The CDR3 loop is CSVGAGPNQPQHF. CDR3 bases: TGCAGCGTTGGGGCAGGGCCGAATCAGCCCCAGCATTTT.

As concerns this clonotype: A clone one base away is much larger, so this may be a read error. V and J are TRBV28 and TRBJ1-3; TRBD1 might be the D (6 bases). V lost 7 bases and J lost 0, with 13 bases in between. Germline-derived CDR1 and CDR2 are MDHEN and SYDVKM. This CDR3 is 15 amino acids long. The CDR3 loop is CASIRTALSGNTIYF. In DNA, the CDR3 is TGTGCCAGCATTCGGACAGCCCTCTCTGGAAACACCATATATTTT.

This clonotype was detected a few times. The CDR3 is CASRSGGISNQPQHF. CDR3 nucleotides: TGTGCCAGCAGGTCAGGGGGAATCAGCAATCAGCCCCAGCATTTT. This rearrangement joins TRBV12-3 or TRBV12-4 to TRBJ1-5; TRBD1 agrees at 7 bases. V gave up 6 bases and J gave up 1 base; unmatched junction bases: 6. The length of the CDR3 is 15 residues.

This chain connects TRBV20-1 to TRBJ2-7, with 11 bases fitting TRBD1. V dropped 5 bases and J dropped 1; count of bases not matched to a gene: 7. CDR3 length equals 15 residues. Germline V CDR1 and CDR2: DFQATT, SNEGSKA (reference sequence). The CDR3 DNA is TGCAGTGCTGAGACCGGGACAGGGGGGTCCTACGAGCAGTACTTC. Residues: CSAETGTGGSYEQYF.

A note on this clonotype: It may be a read error: a sequence one base away is much more abundant. The chain recombines TRBV18 with TRBJ1-1; D remains ambiguous. Germline loops: CDR1 KGHSH, CDR2 LQKENI. The CDR3 spans 12 residues. CDR3: CVSSPSSAEAFF. DNA of the CDR3: TGTGTCAGCTCACCCTCCTCGGCTGAAGCTTTCTTT.

In this sample, this clonotype is medium-sized (0.01 to 0.1%). The chain employs TRBV24-1 and TRBJ1-2, with 10 bases that match TRBD1. CDR1 and CDR2 (germline): KGHDR, SFDVKD. The CDR3 loop spans 12 amino acids. V gave up 11 bases and J gave up 6 bases; unmatched junction bases: 5. The CDR3: CAISDRGNGYTF. The CDR3 DNA follows: TGTGCCATCTCGGACAGGGGGAATGGCTACACCTTC.

This clonotype is deemed medium-sized. This chain links TRBV20-1 with TRBJ1-4; D remains unclear. CDR3 length: 16 residues. Germline loops: CDR1 DFQATT, CDR2 SNEGSKA (reference sequence). V lost 3 bases and J lost 4, with 18 bases in between. CDR3 sequence: CSASSLVGFGNEKLFF. The CDR3 bases are TGCAGTGCTAGCTCCCTGGTCGGTTTTGGTAATGAAAAACTGTTTTTT.